In its sample, the clone carrying this T cell receptor beta chain was seen once. The antigen remains unidentified. The CDR3 has 14 residues. CDR1 is ENHRY and CDR2 is SYGVKD in the germline V gene. Trimming stripped 0 bases from V and 4 bases from J, with 10 bases between. Sequencing used immunoSEQ multiplex PCR; TCRdb keeps in-frame clones, though not all of them. The data contain roughly 2,300 clones, roughly 85% of them seen just once; the ten biggest clones take up over 8%. This record belongs to a study of immune evolution from preneoplasia to lung adenocarcinoma. Study findings and constraints: Clonality was highest in normal lung, lower in later-stage lesions apparently.

This receptor was taken from a person in their fifties with lung adenocarcinoma. V gene TRBV10-3 combines with J gene TRBJ2-7, with a tentative D call TRBD2 (6 bases). Sequencing was done on a sample of FFPE normal lung tissue adjacent to the tumor. CDR3 nucleotides: TGTGCCATCAGTGAGTCGATGGGGGGATACGAGCAGTACTTC. It codes for CAISESMGGYEQYF.